This TCR beta chain was sequenced in a study of T cell changes during pregnancy in multiple sclerosis. V gave up 4 bases and J gave up 5 bases, with 12 bases separating them. The CDR3 sequence is 14 residues long. Germline values: CDR1 SGHAT, CDR2 FQNNGV. Profiling relied on immunoSEQ multiplex PCR, and the TCRdb table lists in-frame clones only, not all of them. This table has tens of thousands of clones, 94% appearing once. This clone was seen only a few times. V usage is TRBV11-2 and J usage is TRBJ1-3; D is undetermined. The input for sequencing was peripheral blood, taken in the second trimester of pregnancy. This receptor was obtained from a female donor in good health, enrolled as a control in a pregnancy study. CDR3 sequence reads: CASSSLGARNTIYF. The DNA for the CDR3 is TGTGCCAGCAGCTCCTTGGGAGCGAGAAACACCATATATTTT.